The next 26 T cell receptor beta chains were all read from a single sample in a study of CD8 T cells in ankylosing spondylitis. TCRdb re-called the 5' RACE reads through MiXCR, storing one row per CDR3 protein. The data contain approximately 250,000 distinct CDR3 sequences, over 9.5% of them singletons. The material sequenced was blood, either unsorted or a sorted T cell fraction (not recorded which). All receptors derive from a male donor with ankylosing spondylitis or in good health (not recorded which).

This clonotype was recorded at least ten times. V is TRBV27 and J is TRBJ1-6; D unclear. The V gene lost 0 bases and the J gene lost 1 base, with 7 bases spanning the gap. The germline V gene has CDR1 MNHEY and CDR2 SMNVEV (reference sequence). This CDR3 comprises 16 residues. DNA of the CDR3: TGTGCCAGCAGTTTATCGAGAGGGTCCTATAATTCACCCCTCCACTTT. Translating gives CASSLSRGSYNSPLHF.

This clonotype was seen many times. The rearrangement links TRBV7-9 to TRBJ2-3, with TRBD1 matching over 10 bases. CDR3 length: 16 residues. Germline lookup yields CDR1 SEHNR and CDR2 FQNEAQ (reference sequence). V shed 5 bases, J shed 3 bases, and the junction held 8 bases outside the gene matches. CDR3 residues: CASSVTGTGVTDTQYF. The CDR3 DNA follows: TGTGCCAGCAGCGTAACCGGGACAGGGGTTACAGATACGCAGTATTTT.

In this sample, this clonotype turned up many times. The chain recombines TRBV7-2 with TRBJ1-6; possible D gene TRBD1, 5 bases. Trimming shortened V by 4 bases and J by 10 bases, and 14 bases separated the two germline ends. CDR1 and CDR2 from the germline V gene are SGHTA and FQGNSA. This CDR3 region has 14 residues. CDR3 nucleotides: TGTGCCAGCAGCTCGGACCGACAGCAATCACCCCTCCACTTT. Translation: CASSSDRQQSPLHF.

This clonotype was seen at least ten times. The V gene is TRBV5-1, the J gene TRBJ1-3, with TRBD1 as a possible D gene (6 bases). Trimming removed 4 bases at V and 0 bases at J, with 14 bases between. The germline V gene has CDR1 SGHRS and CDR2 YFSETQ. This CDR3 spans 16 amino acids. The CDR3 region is CASSLTGQNSGNTIYF. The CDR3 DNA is TGCGCCAGCAGCCTAACCGGACAGAACTCTGGAAACACCATATATTTT.

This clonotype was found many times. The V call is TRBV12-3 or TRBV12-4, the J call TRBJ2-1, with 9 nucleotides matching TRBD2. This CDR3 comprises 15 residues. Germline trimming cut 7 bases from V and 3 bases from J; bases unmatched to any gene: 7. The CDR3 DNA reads TGTGCCAGCAAATCGACTAGCGGCTTCTACAATGAGCAGTTCTTC. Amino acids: CASKSTSGFYNEQFF.

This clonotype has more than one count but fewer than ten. The CDR3 here is CASSLDVGTSTDTQYF. DNA for the CDR3: TGTGCCAGCAGCTTGGATGTGGGTACTAGCACAGATACGCAGTATTTT. This chain connects TRBV5-5 to TRBJ2-3; no firm D call. Trimming shortened V by 0 bases and J by 0 bases, and 11 bases separated the two germline ends. CDR3 length equals 16 residues. CDR1 SGHKS and CDR2 YYEKEE come from the germline V gene (reference sequence).

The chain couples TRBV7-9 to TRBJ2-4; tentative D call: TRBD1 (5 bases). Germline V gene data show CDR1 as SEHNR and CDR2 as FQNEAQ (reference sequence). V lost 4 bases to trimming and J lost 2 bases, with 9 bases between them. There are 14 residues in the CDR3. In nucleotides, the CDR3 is TGTGCCAGCAGCTGGCAGGGCCCCAAAAACATTCAGTACTTC. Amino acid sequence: CASSWQGPKNIQYF.

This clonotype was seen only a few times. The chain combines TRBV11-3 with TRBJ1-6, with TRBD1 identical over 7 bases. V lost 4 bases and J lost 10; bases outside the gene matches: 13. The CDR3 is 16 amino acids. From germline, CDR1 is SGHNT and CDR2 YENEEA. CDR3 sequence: CASSSRDRPFESPLHF. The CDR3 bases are TGTGCCAGCAGCTCCCGGGACAGACCTTTCGAATCACCCCTCCACTTT.

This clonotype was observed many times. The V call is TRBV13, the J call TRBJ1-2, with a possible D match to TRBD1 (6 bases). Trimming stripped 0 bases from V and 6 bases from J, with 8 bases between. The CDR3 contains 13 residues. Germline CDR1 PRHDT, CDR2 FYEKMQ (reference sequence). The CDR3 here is CASSLGAGDGYTF. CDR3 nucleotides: TGTGCCAGCAGCTTAGGGGCAGGGGATGGCTACACCTTC.

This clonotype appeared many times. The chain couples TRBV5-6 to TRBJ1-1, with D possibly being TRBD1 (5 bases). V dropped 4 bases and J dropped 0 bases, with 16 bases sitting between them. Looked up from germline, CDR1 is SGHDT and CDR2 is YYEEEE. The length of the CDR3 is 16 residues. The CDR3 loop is CASSQDFGHMNTEAFF. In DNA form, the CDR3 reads TGTGCCAGCAGCCAGGATTTCGGACACATGAACACTGAAGCTTTCTTT.

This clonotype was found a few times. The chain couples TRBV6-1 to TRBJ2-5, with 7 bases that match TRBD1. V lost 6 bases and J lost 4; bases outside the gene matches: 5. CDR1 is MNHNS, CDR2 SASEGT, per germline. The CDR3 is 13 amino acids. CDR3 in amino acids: CASSGQDRETQYF. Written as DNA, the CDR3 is TGTGCCAGCAGCGGACAGGACAGAGAGACCCAGTACTTC.

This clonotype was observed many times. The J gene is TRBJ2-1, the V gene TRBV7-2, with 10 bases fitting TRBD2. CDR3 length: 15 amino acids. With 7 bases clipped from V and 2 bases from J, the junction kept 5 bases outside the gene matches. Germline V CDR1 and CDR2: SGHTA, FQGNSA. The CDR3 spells CASTRAGGAYNEQFF. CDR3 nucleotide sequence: TGTGCCAGCACCCGAGCGGGAGGGGCCTACAATGAGCAGTTCTTC.

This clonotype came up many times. CDR3 protein: CSALQGWTYEQYF. The CDR3 region has the DNA TGCAGTGCCCTACAGGGCTGGACCTACGAGCAGTACTTC. This chain links TRBV20-1 with TRBJ2-7; TRBD1 might be the D (6 bases). The CDR3 covers 13 residues. Germline-derived CDR1 and CDR2 are DFQATT and SNEGSKA (reference sequence). Trimming stripped 6 bases from V and 2 bases from J, with 14 bases between.

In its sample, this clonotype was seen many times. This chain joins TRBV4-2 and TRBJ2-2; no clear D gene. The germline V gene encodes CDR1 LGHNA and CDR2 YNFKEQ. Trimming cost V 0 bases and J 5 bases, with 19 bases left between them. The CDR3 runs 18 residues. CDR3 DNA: TGTGCCAGCAGCCAAGACCCAAGCGTAACCGGAAGGACCGGGGAGCTGTTTTTT. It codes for CASSQDPSVTGRTGELFF.

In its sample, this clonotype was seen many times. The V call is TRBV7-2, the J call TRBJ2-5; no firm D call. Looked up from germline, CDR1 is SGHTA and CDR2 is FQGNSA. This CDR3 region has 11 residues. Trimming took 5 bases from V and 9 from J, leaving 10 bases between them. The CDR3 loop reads CASSPGVAQYF. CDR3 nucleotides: TGTGCCAGCAGCCCCGGAGTCGCCCAGTACTTC.

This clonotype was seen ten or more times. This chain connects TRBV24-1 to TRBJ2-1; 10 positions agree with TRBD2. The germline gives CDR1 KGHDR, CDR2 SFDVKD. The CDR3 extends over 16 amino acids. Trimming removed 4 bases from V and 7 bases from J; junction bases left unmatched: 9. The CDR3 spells CATSDAPSGSSNEQFF. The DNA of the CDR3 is TGTGCCACCAGTGACGCCCCTAGCGGGAGTAGTAATGAGCAGTTCTTC.

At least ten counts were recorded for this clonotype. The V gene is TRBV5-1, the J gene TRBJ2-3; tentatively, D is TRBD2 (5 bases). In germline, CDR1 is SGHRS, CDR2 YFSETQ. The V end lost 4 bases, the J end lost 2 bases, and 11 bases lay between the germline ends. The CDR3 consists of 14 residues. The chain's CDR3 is CASSPGKATDTQYF. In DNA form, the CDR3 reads TGCGCCAGCAGCCCGGGGAAGGCCACAGATACGCAGTATTTT.

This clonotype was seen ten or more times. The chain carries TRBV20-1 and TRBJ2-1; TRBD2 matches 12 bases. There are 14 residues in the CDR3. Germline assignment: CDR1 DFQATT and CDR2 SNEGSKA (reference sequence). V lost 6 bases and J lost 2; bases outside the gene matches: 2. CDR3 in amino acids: CSARTSGTYNEQFF. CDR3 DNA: TGCAGTGCAAGGACTAGCGGGACCTACAATGAGCAGTTCTTC.

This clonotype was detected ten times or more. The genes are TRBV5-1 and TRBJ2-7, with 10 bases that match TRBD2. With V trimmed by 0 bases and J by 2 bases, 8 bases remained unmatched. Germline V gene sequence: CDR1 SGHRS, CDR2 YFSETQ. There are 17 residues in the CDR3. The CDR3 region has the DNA TGCGCCAGCAGCTTGGGGACTAGCGGAACTAAAGCCTACGAGCAGTACTTC. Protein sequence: CASSLGTSGTKAYEQYF.

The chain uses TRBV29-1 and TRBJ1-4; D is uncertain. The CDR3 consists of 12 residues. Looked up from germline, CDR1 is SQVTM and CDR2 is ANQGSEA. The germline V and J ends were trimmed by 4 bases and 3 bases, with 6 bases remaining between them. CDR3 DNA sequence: TGCAGCGTTGCGTCCCCTAATGAAAAACTGTTTTTT. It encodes CSVASPNEKLFF.

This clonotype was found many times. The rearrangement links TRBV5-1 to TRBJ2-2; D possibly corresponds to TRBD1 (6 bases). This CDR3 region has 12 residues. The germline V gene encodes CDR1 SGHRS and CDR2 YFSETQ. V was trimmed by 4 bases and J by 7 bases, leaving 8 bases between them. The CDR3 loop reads CASSTGNGELFF. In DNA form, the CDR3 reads TGCGCCAGCAGCACAGGGAACGGGGAGCTGTTTTTT.

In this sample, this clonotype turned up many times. CDR3 nucleotide sequence: TGCGCCAGCAGCCCAGGGCCCCCAGGAGGAGTCTACTCCTACAATGAGCAGTTCTTC. As protein: CASSPGPPGGVYSYNEQFF. The V gene is TRBV5-1, the J gene TRBJ2-1; the D call may be TRBD1 or TRBD2 (5 bases each). Germline CDR1 reads SGHRS; CDR2 reads YFSETQ. Deletions cut 4 bases from V and 0 bases from J, with 23 bases between. The CDR3 has 19 amino acids.

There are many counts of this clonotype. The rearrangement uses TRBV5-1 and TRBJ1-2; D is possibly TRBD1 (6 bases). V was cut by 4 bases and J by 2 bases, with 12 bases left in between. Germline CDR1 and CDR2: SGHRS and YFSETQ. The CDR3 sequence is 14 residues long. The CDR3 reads CASSPGQGNYGYTF. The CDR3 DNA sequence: TGCGCCAGCAGCCCCGGGCAGGGGAACTATGGCTACACCTTC.

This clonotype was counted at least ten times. Written as DNA, the CDR3 is TGCAGTGCTAGAGTGTTAGCGGGGGGGCCAGATACGCAGTATTTT. As protein: CSARVLAGGPDTQYF. The J gene is TRBJ2-3, the V gene TRBV20-1; 11 bases line up with TRBD2. V lost 1 base and J lost 4; bases outside the gene matches: 4. Germline V gene data show CDR1 as DFQATT and CDR2 as SNEGSKA (reference sequence). The CDR3 runs 15 residues.

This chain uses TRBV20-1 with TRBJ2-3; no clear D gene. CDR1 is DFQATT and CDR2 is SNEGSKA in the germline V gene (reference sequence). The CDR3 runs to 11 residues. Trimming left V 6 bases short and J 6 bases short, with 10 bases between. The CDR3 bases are TGCAGTGCCCTTATCCCCGATACGCAGTATTTT. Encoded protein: CSALIPDTQYF.

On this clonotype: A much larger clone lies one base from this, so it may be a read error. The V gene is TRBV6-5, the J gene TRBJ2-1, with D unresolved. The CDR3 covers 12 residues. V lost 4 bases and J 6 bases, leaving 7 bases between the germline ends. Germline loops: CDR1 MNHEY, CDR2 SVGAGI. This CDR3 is CASSSVSNEQFF. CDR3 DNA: TGTGCCAGCAGTTCCGTGTCCAATGAGCAGTTCTTC.